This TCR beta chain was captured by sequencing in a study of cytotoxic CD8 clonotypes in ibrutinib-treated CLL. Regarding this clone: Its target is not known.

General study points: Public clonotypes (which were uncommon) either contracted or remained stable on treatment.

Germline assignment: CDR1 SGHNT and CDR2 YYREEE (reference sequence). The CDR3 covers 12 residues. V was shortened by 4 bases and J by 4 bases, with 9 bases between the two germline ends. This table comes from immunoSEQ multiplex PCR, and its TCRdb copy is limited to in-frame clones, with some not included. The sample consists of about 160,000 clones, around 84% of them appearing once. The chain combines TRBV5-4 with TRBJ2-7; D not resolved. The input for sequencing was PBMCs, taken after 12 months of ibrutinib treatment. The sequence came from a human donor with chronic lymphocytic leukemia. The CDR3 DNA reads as TGTGCCAGCAGCCCCCAAGGATACGAGCAGTACTTC. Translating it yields CASSPQGYEQYF.